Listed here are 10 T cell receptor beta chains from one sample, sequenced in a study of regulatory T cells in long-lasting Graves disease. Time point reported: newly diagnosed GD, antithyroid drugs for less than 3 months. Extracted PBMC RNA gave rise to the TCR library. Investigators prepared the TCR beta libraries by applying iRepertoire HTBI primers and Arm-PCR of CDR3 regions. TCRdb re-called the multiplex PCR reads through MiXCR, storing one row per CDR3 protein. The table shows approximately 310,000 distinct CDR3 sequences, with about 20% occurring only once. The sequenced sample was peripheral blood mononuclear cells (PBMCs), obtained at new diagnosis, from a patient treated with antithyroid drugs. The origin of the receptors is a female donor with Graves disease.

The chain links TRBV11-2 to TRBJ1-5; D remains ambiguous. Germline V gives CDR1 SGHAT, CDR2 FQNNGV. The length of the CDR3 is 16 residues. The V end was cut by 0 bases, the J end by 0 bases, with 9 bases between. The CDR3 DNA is TGTGCCAGCAGCTTAGATCAGACGGTTAGCAATCAGCCCCAGCATTTT. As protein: CASSLDQTVSNQPQHF.

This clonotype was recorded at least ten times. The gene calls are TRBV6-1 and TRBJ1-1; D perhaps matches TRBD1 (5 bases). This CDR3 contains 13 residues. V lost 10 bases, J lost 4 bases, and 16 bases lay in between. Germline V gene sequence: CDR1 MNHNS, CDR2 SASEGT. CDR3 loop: CATGGGLSTEAFF. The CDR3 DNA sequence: TGTGCCACCGGGGGAGGGTTAAGCACTGAAGCTTTCTTT.

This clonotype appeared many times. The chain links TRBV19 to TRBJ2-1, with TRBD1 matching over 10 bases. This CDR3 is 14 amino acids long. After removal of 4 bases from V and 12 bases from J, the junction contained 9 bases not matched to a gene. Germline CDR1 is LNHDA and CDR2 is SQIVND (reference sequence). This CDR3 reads CASSRDRGQGWQFF. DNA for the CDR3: TGTGCCAGTAGTAGGGACAGGGGCCAAGGTTGGCAGTTCTTC.

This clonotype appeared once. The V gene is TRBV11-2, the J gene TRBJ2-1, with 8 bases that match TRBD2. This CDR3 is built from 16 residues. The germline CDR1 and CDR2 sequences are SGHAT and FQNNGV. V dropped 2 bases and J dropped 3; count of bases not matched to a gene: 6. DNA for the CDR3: TGTGCCAGCAGCTTACCCAGCGGGGGAGACTACAATGAGCAGTTCTTC. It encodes CASSLPSGGDYNEQFF.

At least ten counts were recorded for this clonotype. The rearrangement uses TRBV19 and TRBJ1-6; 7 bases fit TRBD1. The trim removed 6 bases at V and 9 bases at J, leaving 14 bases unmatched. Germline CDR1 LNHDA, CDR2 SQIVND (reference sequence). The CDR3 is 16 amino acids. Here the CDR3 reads CASRRVPGQLSSPLHF. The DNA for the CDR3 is TGTGCCAGTAGGCGAGTACCGGGACAGTTGTCTTCACCCCTCCACTTT.

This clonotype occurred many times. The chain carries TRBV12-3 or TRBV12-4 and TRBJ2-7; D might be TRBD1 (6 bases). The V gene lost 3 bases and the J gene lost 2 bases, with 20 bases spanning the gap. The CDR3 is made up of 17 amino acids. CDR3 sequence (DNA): TGTGCCAGCAGTTTCGCAGCGGTCCTCCCAGGGGCCTACGAGCAGTACTTC. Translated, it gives CASSFAAVLPGAYEQYF.

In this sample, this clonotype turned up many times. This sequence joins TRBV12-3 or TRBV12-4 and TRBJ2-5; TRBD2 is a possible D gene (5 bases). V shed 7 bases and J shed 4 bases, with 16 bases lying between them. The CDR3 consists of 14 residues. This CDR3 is CASTPSGKGETQYF. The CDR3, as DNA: TGTGCCAGCACCCCCAGCGGAAAGGGAGAGACCCAGTACTTC.

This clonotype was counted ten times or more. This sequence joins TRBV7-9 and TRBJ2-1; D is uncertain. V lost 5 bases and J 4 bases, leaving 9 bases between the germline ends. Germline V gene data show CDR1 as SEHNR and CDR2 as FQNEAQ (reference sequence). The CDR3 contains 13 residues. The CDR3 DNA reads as TGTGCCAGCAGCCTACCGGTTTACAATGAGCAGTTCTTC. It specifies CASSLPVYNEQFF.

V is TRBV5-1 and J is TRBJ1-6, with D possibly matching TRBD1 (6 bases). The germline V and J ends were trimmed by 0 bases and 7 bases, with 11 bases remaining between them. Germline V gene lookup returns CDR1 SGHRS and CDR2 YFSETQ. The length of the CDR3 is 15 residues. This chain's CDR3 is CASSLVQGPNSPLHF. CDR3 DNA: TGCGCCAGCAGCTTGGTACAGGGCCCCAATTCACCCCTCCACTTT.

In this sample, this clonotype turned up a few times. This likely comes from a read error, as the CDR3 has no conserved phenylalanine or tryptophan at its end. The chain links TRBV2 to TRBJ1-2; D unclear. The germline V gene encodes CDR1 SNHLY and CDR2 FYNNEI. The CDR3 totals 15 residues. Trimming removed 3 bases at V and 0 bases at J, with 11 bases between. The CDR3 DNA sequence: TGTGCCAGCAGTGAGGAGGGAATGTCTAACTATGGCTACACCCTC. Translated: CASSEEGMSNYGYTL.